The 21 T cell receptor beta chains given below trace back to one sample, sequenced in a study of Ad26.COV2.S vaccination and SARS-CoV-2 variants. Assay: immunoSEQ multiplex PCR; the TCRdb copy retains only in-frame clones and omits some. The sample shows around 350,000 clones, about 90% of them seen only once. The sample was peripheral blood, taken after recovery from COVID-19. The receptors derive from a human donor who had recovered from COVID-19.

This chain joins TRBV5-1 and TRBJ1-1; possibly TRBD1 for D (5 bases). The germline V gene has CDR1 SGHRS and CDR2 YFSETQ. V shed 4 bases and J shed 0 bases, with 10 bases lying between them. The CDR3 consists of 14 residues. CDR3 nucleotide sequence: TGCGCCAGCAGCCCCGCGACAGTGAACACTGAAGCTTTCTTT. Its translation is CASSPATVNTEAFF.

V gene TRBV10-2 combines with J gene TRBJ2-3, with D perhaps being TRBD1 or TRBD2 (7 bases each). This CDR3 contains 17 residues. Germline CDR1 WSHSY, CDR2 SAAADI. Between the trimmed V and J ends, which lost 1 base and 2 bases, there was a span of 16 bases. The CDR3 spells CASSELPGGGLTDTQYF. In nucleotides, the CDR3 is TGCGCCAGCAGTGAGTTGCCAGGGGGGGGCCTCACAGATACGCAGTATTTT.

V and J are TRBV12-5 and TRBJ2-3; D remains unclear. There are 11 residues in the CDR3. Looked up from germline, CDR1 is LGHNT and CDR2 is FRNRAP. Trimming took 5 bases from V and 2 from J, leaving 2 bases between them. The CDR3 here is CASGNTDTQYF. In nucleotides, the CDR3 is TGTGCTAGTGGTAACACAGATACGCAGTATTTT. The complete variable domain, with remaining parts taken from reference TRBV12-5 and TRBJ2-3, reads DARVTQTPRHKVTEMGQEVTMRCQPILGHNTVFWYRQTMMQGLELLAYFRNRAPLDDSGMPKDRFSAEMPDATLATLKIQPSEPRDSAVYFCASGNTDTQYFGPGTRLTVL.

The chain uses TRBV19 and TRBJ1-1; TRBD1 matches 7 bases. The CDR3 runs 15 residues. The junction had 14 bases not matched to a gene; V was cut back by 8 bases and J by 5 bases. Germline loops: CDR1 LNHDA, CDR2 SQIVND (reference sequence). In DNA form, the CDR3 reads TGTGCCAGTCGAACAGGGGACGAGGCAAGGACTGAAGCTTTCTTT. This gives the protein CASRTGDEARTEAFF.

The chain couples TRBV6-6 to TRBJ1-1, with a possible D match to TRBD1 (5 bases). Trimming left V 4 bases short and J 1 base short, with 13 bases between. Germline V CDR1 and CDR2: MNHNY, SVGAGI (reference sequence). This CDR3 is 15 amino acids long. As DNA, the CDR3 is TGTGCCAGCAGTTTCTCCAGGGAAGGGAACACTGAAGCTTTCTTT. Protein sequence: CASSFSREGNTEAFF.

This chain links TRBV7-8 with TRBJ1-2, with 11 bases fitting TRBD1. The CDR3 has 15 amino acids. CDR1 is SGHVS, CDR2 FQNEAQ, per germline. V gave up 4 bases and J gave up 3 bases; unmatched junction bases: 4. The chain's CDR3 is CASSSRTGGYYGYTF. The CDR3 coding sequence is TGTGCCAGCAGCTCCCGGACAGGGGGCTACTATGGCTACACCTTC.

This chain links TRBV5-4 with TRBJ1-6; D is possibly TRBD1 (5 bases). V lost 4 bases and J lost 16, with 18 bases in between. Germline CDR1 reads SGHNT; CDR2 reads YYREEE (reference sequence). The CDR3 contains 13 residues. CDR3 nucleotide sequence: TGTGCCAGCAGCCGTGGGGGTCTGGGCTCTCTCCACTTT. This sequence encodes CASSRGGLGSLHF.

The rearrangement uses TRBV9 and TRBJ1-6; D is unresolved. Trimming took 6 bases from V and 5 from J, leaving 9 bases between them. Germline CDR1 SGDLS, CDR2 YYNGEE. The CDR3 consists of 13 residues. Written as DNA, the CDR3 is TGTGCCAGCAATCGTGGGGATAATTCACCCCTCCACTTT. This sequence encodes CASNRGDNSPLHF.

V usage is TRBV5-4 and J usage is TRBJ1-1; D remains unclear. V was trimmed by 4 bases and J by 0 bases, leaving 13 bases between them. Looked up from germline, CDR1 is SGHNT and CDR2 is YYREEE (reference sequence). CDR3 size: 15 residues. This CDR3 reads CASSHEGLMNTEAFF. CDR3 nucleotide sequence: TGTGCCAGCAGCCACGAAGGTTTAATGAACACTGAAGCTTTCTTT.

The V gene is TRBV5-1, the J gene TRBJ1-5; D is possibly TRBD1 (5 bases). From germline, CDR1 is SGHRS and CDR2 YFSETQ. V was trimmed by 1 base and J by 7 bases, leaving 9 bases between them. CDR3 length: 13 residues. The CDR3 sequence: CASSLRGSQPQHF. CDR3 DNA: TGCGCCAGCAGCTTGAGGGGATCCCAGCCCCAGCATTTT.

This chain joins TRBV5-4 and TRBJ1-2, with D unclear. The germline gives CDR1 SGHNT, CDR2 YYREEE (reference sequence). CDR3 length: 13 amino acids. Trimming shortened V by 5 bases and J by 3 bases, and 11 bases separated the two germline ends. The CDR3 sequence: CASRFPRDYGYTF. The CDR3 coding sequence is TGTGCCAGCAGGTTTCCTAGGGACTATGGCTACACCTTC.

The rearrangement joins TRBV2 to TRBJ2-3, with 7 nucleotides matching TRBD1. The V gene's germline CDR1 is SNHLY and CDR2 FYNNEI. The CDR3 consists of 18 residues. J gave up 0 bases and V 1 base, and 10 bases lay outside the gene matches. This CDR3 is CASSEEGTDSFSTDTQYF. CDR3 sequence (DNA): TGTGCCAGCAGTGAAGAGGGGACAGACAGTTTTAGCACAGATACGCAGTATTTT.

The chain has TRBV5-6 and TRBJ2-1; 8 positions agree with TRBD2. Germline CDR1 is SGHDT and CDR2 is YYEEEE. V shed 2 bases and J 0 bases; nucleotides not matched to a gene: 7. This CDR3 contains 17 residues. This chain's CDR3 is CASSFGSGGYSYNEQFF. CDR3 sequence (DNA): TGTGCCAGCAGCTTCGGCAGCGGGGGTTACTCCTACAATGAGCAGTTCTTC.

In nucleotides, the CDR3 is TGCAGCGCGTCCCGGTGGCAGGGAGGTTTTGATAAACTGTTTTTT. Encoded protein: CSASRWQGGFDKLFF. The chain has TRBV29-1 and TRBJ1-4, with a weak D call TRBD1 (5 bases). The ends were cut back, 7 bases at V and 11 bases at J, with 26 bases in the middle. Looked up from germline, CDR1 is SQVTM and CDR2 is ANQGSEA. The CDR3 is 15 residues long. Using reference TRBV29-1 and TRBJ1-4 for the parts outside the CDR3, the full variable domain is SAVISQKPSRDICQRGTSLTIQCQVDSQVTMMFWYRQQPGQSLTLIATANQGSEATYESGFVIDKFPISRPNLTFSTLTVSNMSPEDSSIYLCSASRWQGGFDKLFFGSGTQLSVL.

J is TRBJ1-6 and V is TRBV27; 7 bases map to TRBD1. V was clipped by 8 bases and J by 6 bases; unmatched bases: 10. From germline, CDR1 is MNHEY and CDR2 SMNVEV (reference sequence). The CDR3 runs 15 residues. The CDR3 sequence is CASWAGDRVNSPLHF. The CDR3 DNA sequence: TGTGCCAGCTGGGCCGGCGACAGGGTTAATTCACCCCTCCACTTT.

This clone occurred once. This chain connects TRBV4-1 to TRBJ1-1; no definite D call. V was pared by 0 bases and J by 1 base, with 9 bases between. Germline CDR1 is MGHRA and CDR2 is YSYEKL. This CDR3 spans 15 amino acids. The CDR3 DNA sequence: TGCGCCAGCAGCCAAGATCTTGAGGCGAACACTGAAGCTTTCTTT. As protein: CASSQDLEANTEAFF.

The chain couples TRBV3-1 (or the pseudogene TRBV3-2) to TRBJ2-3; 10 nucleotides agree with TRBD2. V gave up 0 bases and J gave up 4 bases; unmatched junction bases: 4. This CDR3 is built from 16 residues. Per germline, CDR1 LGHDT and CDR2 YNNKEL (reference sequence). The CDR3 region is CASSQDIAGGSDTQYF. The CDR3 DNA is TGTGCCAGCAGCCAAGATATAGCGGGGGGCTCAGATACGCAGTATTTT.

On this clone itself: A much larger clone lies a single base off, so this may be a read error. The chain carries TRBV7-9 and TRBJ2-2; D gene ambiguous. Trimming pared 4 bases from V and 2 bases from J, leaving 2 bases between. The CDR3 loop spans 12 amino acids. The germline V gene encodes CDR1 SEHNR and CDR2 FQNEAQ (reference sequence). CDR3 DNA: TGTGCCAGCAGCTACAACACCGGGGAGCTGTTTTTT. This encodes CASSYNTGELFF.

This chain joins TRBV5-4 and TRBJ1-1, with D possibly TRBD1 on 6 matching bases. This CDR3 has 12 residues. CDR1 and CDR2 (germline): SGHNT, YYREEE (reference sequence). V was pared by 4 bases and J by 7 bases, with 11 bases between. As DNA, the CDR3 is TGTGCCAGCAGCCCGGACAGAAATGAAGCTTTCTTT. The encoded protein is CASSPDRNEAFF.

The chain uses TRBV6-6 and TRBJ1-1; D remains unclear. The germline V and J ends were trimmed by 6 bases and 0 bases, with 11 bases remaining between them. Germline-derived CDR1 and CDR2 are MNHNY and SVGAGI (reference sequence). The CDR3 consists of 14 residues. The CDR3 DNA is TGTGCCAGCAGCCACATCGGCTTGAACACTGAAGCTTTCTTT. It codes for CASSHIGLNTEAFF.

Notes on this clone: A far larger clone differs by one base, so this is likely a read error. V usage is TRBV11-2 and J usage is TRBJ1-1, with D hard to call. Looked up from germline, CDR1 is SGHAT and CDR2 is FQNNGV. The ends were cut back, 5 bases at V and 0 bases at J, with 7 bases in the middle. The CDR3 consists of 13 residues. CDR3 DNA: TGTGCCAGCAGCCGAACAGTGAACACTGAAGCTTTCTTT. Encoded protein: CASSRTVNTEAFF.